The 7 T cell receptor beta chains given below trace back to one sample, sequenced in a study of T cells in Graves' hyperthyroidism and ophthalmopathy. The CDR3 regions of TCR beta were amplified from RNA transcripts. HTBI primers were employed in a first-round RT-PCR of the TCR CDR3. TCRdb re-called the multiplex PCR reads with MiXCR, one entry per CDR3 protein. This sample yields approximately 400,000 distinct CDR3 sequences, of which 15% to 19% are seen a single time; around 7.7% belongs to the top ten. Specimen: blood. The receptors were sampled from a woman younger than 35 with Graves' hyperthyroidism.

The sample holds a few counts of this clonotype. Lacking the conserved final phenylalanine or tryptophan, this CDR3 likely reflects a read error. This rearrangement joins TRBV6-4 to TRBJ1-1; 7 bases are a match to TRBD1. Per the germline V gene, CDR1 is MRHNA and CDR2 is SNTAGT. CDR3 length: 13 amino acids. The CDR3 loop reads CASSYSTGPEAFS. The CDR3 DNA sequence: TGTGCCAGCAGTTACTCGACAGGGCCTGAAGCTTTCTCT.

This clonotype was detected ten times or more. This chain connects TRBV7-8 to TRBJ2-7, with 8 bases aligning to TRBD1. Germline CDR1 reads SGHVS; CDR2 reads FQNEAQ. Trimming at V came to 6 bases and at J to 7 bases, leaving 11 bases not matched to a gene. CDR3 length equals 14 residues. The CDR3 protein is CASRVAGGRSEQYF. CDR3 DNA sequence: TGTGCCAGCAGAGTGGCAGGGGGCCGGTCGGAGCAGTACTTC.

This clonotype was found many times. The chain has TRBV11-2 and TRBJ1-1; no definite D call. This CDR3 spans 14 amino acids. The ends were cut back, 4 bases at V and 4 bases at J, with 13 bases in the middle. From germline, CDR1 is SGHAT and CDR2 FQNNGV. The CDR3 DNA follows: TGTGCCAGCAGCTCCCCGCATAGGTTCACTGAAGCTTTCTTT. Its translation is CASSSPHRFTEAFF.

The chain carries TRBV30 and TRBJ2-3; TRBD2 matches at 9 bases. The germline CDR1 and CDR2 sequences are GTSNPN and SVGIG (reference sequence). The ends lost 0 bases at V and 4 bases at J; junction bases unmatched: 8. This CDR3 region has 16 residues. DNA of the CDR3: TGTGCCTGGAGTGTACGCGCGGGAGGGAGCTCAGATACGCAGTATTTT. Encoded protein: CAWSVRAGGSSDTQYF. Full variable domain (outside the CDR3, taken from reference TRBV30 and TRBJ2-3): SQTIHQWPATLVQPVGSPLSLECTVEGTSNPNLYWYRQAAGRGLQLLFYSVGIGQISSEVPQNLSASRPQDRQFILSSKKLLLSDSGFYLCAWSVRAGGSSDTQYFGPGTRLTVL.

Many counts were recorded for this clonotype. The chain is built from TRBV7-2 and TRBJ2-7; D unclear. The germline CDR1 and CDR2 sequences are SGHTA and FQGNSA. Trimming took off 3 bases at V and 3 bases at J, with 3 bases between the two ends. CDR3 length: 11 residues. As DNA, the CDR3 is TGTGCCAGCAGCTTGTACTACGAGCAGTACTTC. This translates into CASSLYYEQYF.

This clonotype was seen more than once but under ten times. V usage is TRBV7-3 and J usage is TRBJ2-1, with 9 nucleotides matching TRBD2. Germline CDR1 reads SGHTA; CDR2 reads FQGTGA. V lost 2 bases and J lost 4; bases outside the gene matches: 6. This CDR3 has 16 residues. The CDR3 reads CASSLLGREGYNEQFF. The CDR3 DNA reads as TGTGCCAGCAGCTTACTGGGGCGGGAGGGGTACAATGAGCAGTTCTTC.

The J gene is TRBJ2-7, the V gene TRBV7-8, with 7 positions matching TRBD1. The CDR3 runs to 13 residues. The ends lost 4 bases at V and 7 bases at J; junction bases unmatched: 7. Looked up from germline, CDR1 is SGHVS and CDR2 is FQNEAQ. The CDR3 DNA reads TGTGCCAGCAGCTCGGGACAGAGGCGGGAGCAGTACTTC. Translated: CASSSGQRREQYF.